The next 12 T cell receptor beta chains were all read from a single sample in a study of T cells in Graves' hyperthyroidism and ophthalmopathy. Amplified TCR beta CDR3 regions derived from RNA transcripts. Researchers ran a first-round RT-PCR on the TCR CDR3 using the HTBI primer set. MiXCR, run by TCRdb on the multiplex PCR reads, gives a single entry per CDR3 protein. The profile shows fewer than 110,000 distinct CDR3 sequences, around a sixth of them singletons. Material for sequencing was blood. The receptors derive from a woman in her 50s with Graves' hyperthyroidism.

This clonotype was counted many times. V usage is TRBV5-1 and J usage is TRBJ1-1; TRBD1 matches at 9 bases. The CDR3 extends over 15 amino acids. V dropped 4 bases and J dropped 6; count of bases not matched to a gene: 10. CDR1 is SGHRS and CDR2 is YFSETQ in the germline V gene. The CDR3 region has the DNA TGCGCCAGCAGCGCCCGGACAGGGGTCGAGGCTGAAGCTTTCTTT. This codes for CASSARTGVEAEAFF.

The chain has TRBV10-3 and TRBJ1-4; no clear D. CDR1 is ENHRY, CDR2 SYGVKD, per germline. Between the trimmed V and J ends, which lost 6 bases and 4 bases, there was a span of 9 bases. CDR3 length: 13 amino acids. This CDR3 reads CAISRAVNEKLFF. The CDR3 DNA reads TGTGCCATCAGCCGGGCCGTTAATGAAAAACTGTTTTTT.

The table lists this clonotype with many counts. The chain links TRBV18 to TRBJ1-5; D not resolved. Trimming left V 3 bases short and J 4 bases short, with 13 bases between. Germline V gene lookup returns CDR1 KGHSH and CDR2 LQKENI. This CDR3 comprises 15 residues. Here the CDR3 reads CASSPTSLRNQPQHF. In nucleotides, the CDR3 is TGTGCCAGCTCACCGACCAGCCTTAGAAATCAGCCCCAGCATTTT.

This clonotype was recorded at least ten times. The chain is built from TRBV20-1 and TRBJ2-1; TRBD2 might be the D (5 bases). The CDR3 has 14 amino acids. Germline V gene data show CDR1 as DFQATT and CDR2 as SNEGSKA (reference sequence). The V and J ends lost 3 bases and 7 bases respectively, with 16 bases between them. In nucleotides, the CDR3 is TGCAGTGCTAGGCGTCCGGGAAGGCGGAATGAGCAGTTCTTC. This translates into CSARRPGRRNEQFF.

The V gene is TRBV11-3, the J gene TRBJ2-3; no clear D. Germline-derived CDR1 and CDR2 are SGHNT and YENEEA. The V and J ends lost 4 bases and 2 bases respectively, with 7 bases between them. The CDR3 extends over 13 amino acids. The CDR3 DNA sequence: TGTGCCAGCAGCTCGGCTGACACAGATACGCAGTATTTT. Its protein product is CASSSADTDTQYF.

This clonotype was counted ten times or more. V usage is TRBV6-2 or TRBV6-3 and J usage is TRBJ2-1, with 8 bases identical to TRBD1. Per the germline V gene, CDR1 is MNHEY and CDR2 is SVGEGT. This CDR3 comprises 18 residues. V shed 2 bases and J 7 bases; nucleotides not matched to a gene: 16. This CDR3 is CASSYRSLGQGSRNEQFF. Here the CDR3 DNA reads TGTGCCAGCAGTTACCGTTCCCTAGGACAGGGTTCCAGAAATGAGCAGTTCTTC.

This clonotype was observed at least ten times. The rearrangement links TRBV7-9 to TRBJ2-4; a possible D gene is TRBD1 (6 bases). The CDR3 is made up of 17 amino acids. Germline V gene data show CDR1 as SEHNR and CDR2 as FQNEAQ (reference sequence). V shed 5 bases and J shed 10 bases, with 27 bases lying between them. This CDR3 reads CASSTGPRGTPEKIQYF. The CDR3 nucleotides are TGTGCCAGCAGCACCGGACCGAGGGGGACACCCGAGAAGATTCAGTACTTC.

In its sample, this clonotype was seen many times. The rearrangement joins TRBV12-3 or TRBV12-4 to TRBJ1-1, with TRBD1 matching 7 bases. This CDR3 has 12 amino acids. The junction had 10 bases not matched to a gene; V was cut back by 7 bases and J by 11 bases. This CDR3 is CASNEWAGGAFF. The CDR3 nucleotides are TGTGCCAGCAACGAATGGGCAGGGGGGGCTTTCTTT.

The chain employs TRBV11-3 and TRBJ1-6, with TRBD1 matching over 8 bases. CDR1 and CDR2 (germline): SGHNT, YENEEA. The CDR3 is 14 amino acids. After removal of 1 base from V and 7 bases from J, the junction contained 0 bases not matched to a gene. The CDR3 protein is CASSLGQGNSPLHF. The DNA of the CDR3 is TGTGCCAGCAGCTTAGGACAGGGGAATTCACCCCTCCACTTT. The variable domain in full, completed from reference TRBV11-3 and TRBJ1-6, reads EAGVVQSPRYKIIEKKQPVAFWCNPISGHNTLYWYLQNLGQGPELLIRYENEEAVDDSQLPKDRFSAERLKGVDSTLKIQPAELGDSAVYLCASSLGQGNSPLHFGNGTRLTVT.

This clonotype was seen a few times. The gene calls are TRBV12-3 or TRBV12-4 and TRBJ2-2; a possible D gene is TRBD1 (6 bases). Trimming left V 6 bases short and J 2 bases short, with 16 bases between. CDR3 length: 16 amino acids. CDR3 nucleotides: TGTGCCAGCAGGGGGTTAGACAGGATCAACACCGGGGAGCTGTTTTTT. It codes for CASRGLDRINTGELFF.

This clonotype has a count of ten or more. This chain connects TRBV28 to TRBJ1-2; no reliable D call. Germline-derived CDR1 and CDR2 are MDHEN and SYDVKM. Trimming pared 5 bases from V and 7 bases from J, leaving 17 bases between. The CDR3 has 14 amino acids. For the CDR3, the DNA is TGTGCCAGCAGTCTTACCCTGGACGTTTCTGGCTACACCTTC. This translates into CASSLTLDVSGYTF.

Many counts were recorded for this clonotype. The chain is built from TRBV5-1 and TRBJ2-7, with 7 positions matching TRBD2. The length of the CDR3 is 14 residues. The germline gives CDR1 SGHRS, CDR2 YFSETQ. V shed 0 bases, J shed 3 bases, and the junction held 3 bases outside the gene matches. The CDR3: CASSLGGLGYEQYF. CDR3 bases: TGCGCCAGCAGCTTGGGCGGACTAGGCTACGAGCAGTACTTC.